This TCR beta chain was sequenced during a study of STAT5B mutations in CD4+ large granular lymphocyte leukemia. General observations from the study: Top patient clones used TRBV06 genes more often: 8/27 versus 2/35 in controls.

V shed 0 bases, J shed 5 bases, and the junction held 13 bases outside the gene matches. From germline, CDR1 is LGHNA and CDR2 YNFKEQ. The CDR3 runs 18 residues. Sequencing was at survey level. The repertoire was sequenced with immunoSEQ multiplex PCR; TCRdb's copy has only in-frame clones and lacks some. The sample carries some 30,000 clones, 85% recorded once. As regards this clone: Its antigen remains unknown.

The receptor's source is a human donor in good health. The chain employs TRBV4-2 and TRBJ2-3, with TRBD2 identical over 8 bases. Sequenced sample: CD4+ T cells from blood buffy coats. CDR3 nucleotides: TGTGCCAGCAGCCAAGAAGGAGGGCGGCTAGCGGGTTTAGATACGCAGTATTTT. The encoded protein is CASSQEGGRLAGLDTQYF.